Listed here are 29 T cell receptor beta chains from one sample, sequenced in a study of control samples from healthy donors and cancer patients. This table comes from immunoSEQ multiplex PCR, and its TCRdb copy is limited to in-frame clones, with some not included. The table has approximately 110,000 clones, around nine tenths seen once. Sequencing input: blood. These receptors all stem from a human donor in good health. The donor label of this sample is uncertain.

This rearrangement joins TRBV3-1 (or the pseudogene TRBV3-2) to TRBJ2-5; a possible D gene is TRBD1 (5 bases). CDR1 LGHDT and CDR2 YNNKEL come from the germline V gene (reference sequence). Trimming took 5 bases from V and 2 from J, leaving 15 bases between them. The CDR3 spans 15 residues. The CDR3 region is CASSNGGAKQETQYF. As DNA, the CDR3 is TGTGCCAGCAGCAATGGTGGGGCCAAACAAGAGACCCAGTACTTC.

This clone was recorded once. This chain connects TRBV9 to TRBJ2-6; 7 bases are shared with TRBD1. Germline-derived CDR1 and CDR2 are SGDLS and YYNGEE. V trimming: 3 bases; J trimming: 4 bases; junction bases outside the gene matches: 4. The CDR3 loop spans 15 amino acids. The CDR3 nucleotides read TGTGCCAGCAGCGCAGACAGGGCCGGGGCCAACGTCCTGACTTTC. This translates into CASSADRAGANVLTF.

The chain has TRBV6-5 and TRBJ1-1; the D gene is possibly TRBD1 (5 bases). Germline values: CDR1 MNHEY, CDR2 SVGAGI. The CDR3 covers 15 residues. The V end lost 5 bases, the J end lost 1 base, and 14 bases lay between the germline ends. The CDR3 loop reads CASSRQGWGNTEAFF. DNA of the CDR3: TGTGCCAGCAGTCGTCAGGGTTGGGGGAACACTGAAGCTTTCTTT.

This chain connects TRBV18 to TRBJ2-7; the match to TRBD1 covers 11 bases. J was trimmed by 7 bases and V by 5 bases; bases with no gene match: 7. In germline, CDR1 is KGHSH, CDR2 LQKENI. The CDR3 is 14 residues long. The CDR3: CASSWDRGFGEQYF. As DNA, the CDR3 is TGTGCCAGCTCATGGGACAGGGGGTTTGGTGAGCAGTACTTC. The variable domain in full, with the rest retrieved from reference TRBV18 and TRBJ2-7, is NAGVMQNPRHLVRRRGQEARLRCSPMKGHSHVYWYRQLPEEGLKFMVYLQKENIIDESGMPKERFSAEFPKEGPSILRIQQVVRGDSAAYFCASSWDRGFGEQYFGPGTRLTVT.

This sequence joins TRBV14 and TRBJ2-3, with TRBD2 matching 9 bases. CDR1 is SGHDN and CDR2 is FVKESK in the germline V gene. This CDR3 has 15 residues. J lost 5 bases, V lost 1 base, and 4 bases had no gene match. CDR3 bases: TGTGCCAGCAGCCAAGGGGGTAGCGGGGGAGATACGCAGTATTTT. Amino acids: CASSQGGSGGDTQYF. The whole variable domain, remainder taken from reference TRBV14 and TRBJ2-3, is EAGVTQFPSHSVIEKGQTVTLRCDPISGHDNLYWYRRVMGKEIKFLLHFVKESKQDESGMPNNRFLAERTGGTYSTLKVQPAELEDSGVYFCASSQGGSGGDTQYFGPGTRLTVL.

This clone was seen a single time. The chain uses TRBV9 and TRBJ1-4; the D is unclear. The CDR3 is 14 residues long. Germline assignment: CDR1 SGDLS and CDR2 YYNGEE. V lost 5 bases and J lost 8, with 16 bases in between. Here the CDR3 reads CASSARREGEKLFF. The CDR3 coding sequence is TGTGCCAGCAGTGCCAGGAGGGAAGGCGAAAAACTGTTTTTT.

In the case of this clone: Other DNA sequences within the sample encode an identical CDR3. The chain combines TRBV5-4 with TRBJ2-2; a weak D match, TRBD2 (6 bases). The CDR3 covers 15 residues. Germline CDR1 and CDR2: SGHNT and YYREEE (reference sequence). V lost 4 bases to trimming and J lost 2 bases, with 12 bases between them. The chain's CDR3 is CASSPTGVNTGELFF. As DNA, the CDR3 is TGTGCCAGCAGCCCGACGGGGGTAAACACCGGGGAGCTGTTTTTT.

This chain joins TRBV12-3 or TRBV12-4 and TRBJ2-1; D ambiguous. With 4 bases removed from V and 9 bases from J, the gap between germline ends came to 13 bases. There are 13 residues in the CDR3. The CDR3 coding sequence is TGTGCCAGCAGTTCTAGGTCGGGTTCTGAGCAGTTCTTC. The encoded protein is CASSSRSGSEQFF.

This chain joins TRBV6-5 and TRBJ2-3; 8 positions match TRBD2. This CDR3 comprises 14 residues. Unmatched junction bases numbered 6, after V lost 7 bases and J lost 3 bases. Germline V gives CDR1 MNHEY, CDR2 SVGAGI. The CDR3 reads CASTERGPTDTQYF. As DNA, the CDR3 is TGTGCCAGCACCGAGCGGGGGCCAACAGATACGCAGTATTTT.

J is TRBJ1-2 and V is TRBV3-1 (or the pseudogene TRBV3-2); D is ambiguous. The length of the CDR3 is 13 residues. Germline values: CDR1 LGHDT, CDR2 YNNKEL (reference sequence). Trimming stripped 0 bases from V and 8 bases from J, with 10 bases between. CDR3 DNA sequence: TGTGCCAGCAGCCAAGACACTAGGGCCGGCTACACCTTC. Its protein is CASSQDTRAGYTF.

A few counts support this clone. The chain links TRBV3-1 (or the pseudogene TRBV3-2) to TRBJ1-3; tentatively, D is TRBD1 (6 bases). Trimming took off 2 bases at V and 8 bases at J, with 13 bases between the two ends. CDR1 is LGHDT and CDR2 is YNNKEL in the germline V gene (reference sequence). This CDR3 is built from 14 residues. CDR3: CASSQFGQTDTIYF. The CDR3 DNA reads as TGTGCCAGCAGCCAATTCGGACAGACGGACACCATATATTTT.

The genes are TRBV18 and TRBJ1-2; perhaps TRBD1 as D (5 bases). The CDR3 spans 13 residues. Germline values: CDR1 KGHSH, CDR2 LQKENI. V was trimmed by 3 bases and J by 4 bases, leaving 9 bases between them. CDR3 amino acids: CASSPIQGYGYTF. DNA of the CDR3: TGTGCCAGCTCACCCATCCAGGGCTATGGCTACACCTTC.

The chain joins TRBV11-2 to TRBJ2-1; 12 nucleotides match TRBD2. The CDR3 extends over 19 amino acids. CDR1 SGHAT and CDR2 FQNNGV come from the germline V gene. V was clipped by 1 base and J by 0 bases; unmatched bases: 7. CDR3 region: CASSLGRKLAGGSYNEQFF. The CDR3, as DNA: TGTGCCAGCAGCTTAGGGCGAAAACTAGCGGGGGGCTCCTACAATGAGCAGTTCTTC.

The chain has TRBV10-3 and TRBJ2-5, with D hard to call. Germline V gene sequence: CDR1 ENHRY, CDR2 SYGVKD. With 6 bases removed from V and 5 bases from J, the gap between germline ends came to 16 bases. This CDR3 region has 14 residues. This CDR3 is CAISQDVERETQYF. DNA for the CDR3: TGTGCCATCAGCCAGGATGTTGAACGGGAGACCCAGTACTTC.

The rearrangement joins TRBV27 to TRBJ1-2, with D possibly being TRBD1 (6 bases). Germline V gene sequence: CDR1 MNHEY, CDR2 SMNVEV (reference sequence). The CDR3 consists of 15 residues. Trimming took 5 bases from V and 7 from J, leaving 20 bases between them. CDR3 in DNA: TGTGCCAGCAGTGCCGCGGGACAACCCTCCGGTGGCTACACCTTC. Translated, it gives CASSAAGQPSGGYTF.

J is TRBJ1-1 and V is TRBV7-8; D possibly corresponds to TRBD1 (6 bases). CDR1 SGHVS and CDR2 FQNEAQ come from the germline V gene. The length of the CDR3 is 14 residues. The V end was cut by 0 bases, the J end by 5 bases, with 10 bases between. The CDR3 loop reads CASSLAQDSTEAFF. The CDR3 nucleotides read TGTGCCAGCAGCTTAGCGCAGGACAGTACTGAAGCTTTCTTT.

The chain couples TRBV6-5 to TRBJ2-3; D perhaps matches TRBD2 (7 bases). The germline V gene has CDR1 MNHEY and CDR2 SVGAGI. The CDR3 is 16 residues long. The V end was cut by 2 bases, the J end by 7 bases, with 19 bases between. DNA of the CDR3: TGTGCCAGCAGTTACCCCAAGGGGGGGGGCCGAAATACGCAGTATTTT. Protein sequence: CASSYPKGGGRNTQYF.

The gene calls are TRBV5-4 and TRBJ2-3, with no clear D. V was trimmed by 4 bases and J by 0 bases, leaving 3 bases between them. CDR3 size: 12 residues. CDR1 SGHNT and CDR2 YYREEE come from the germline V gene (reference sequence). CDR3 nucleotides: TGTGCCAGCAGCGGCAGCACAGATACGCAGTATTTT. This codes for CASSGSTDTQYF.

The chain uses TRBV19 and TRBJ2-2; no clear D. The CDR3 length is 14 residues. Germline CDR1 and CDR2: LNHDA and SQIVND (reference sequence). Trimming left V 6 bases short and J 6 bases short, with 14 bases between. CDR3 sequence (DNA): TGTGCCAGTAGGACCGGGCCAACATCCGGGGAGCTGTTTTTT. This gives the protein CASRTGPTSGELFF.

The chain combines TRBV7-9 with TRBJ1-3; no clear D gene. The germline gives CDR1 SEHNR, CDR2 FQNEAQ (reference sequence). Trimming removed 8 bases at V and 4 bases at J, with 6 bases between. The CDR3 sequence is 11 residues long. The CDR3 sequence is CASLKGNTIYF. CDR3 nucleotides: TGTGCCAGCTTGAAAGGAAACACCATATATTTT. The variable domain in full, completed from reference TRBV7-9 and TRBJ1-3, reads DTGVSQNPRHKITKRGQNVTFRCDPISEHNRLYWYRQTLGQGPEFLTYFQNEAQLEKSRLLSDRFSAERPKGSFSTLEIQRTEQGDSAMYLCASLKGNTIYFGEGSWLTVV.

This clone was seen only a few times. The chain couples TRBV4-1 to TRBJ1-2, with 8 bases identical to TRBD1. Germline-derived CDR1 and CDR2 are MGHRA and YSYEKL. The J segment lost 5 bases and the V segment lost 0 bases, leaving 11 bases of the junction unmatched. The CDR3 is made up of 17 amino acids. As DNA, the CDR3 is TGCGCCAGCAGCCAAGAAACCCCTGAAGGACAGGGATATGGCTACACCTTC. It encodes CASSQETPEGQGYGYTF.

The chain links TRBV2 to TRBJ2-7; maybe TRBD2 (6 bases). The CDR3 has 13 amino acids. Deletions cut 8 bases from V and 0 bases from J, with 11 bases between. Germline V CDR1 and CDR2: SNHLY, FYNNEI. The CDR3 DNA reads TGTGCCAGCGGATCTAGCGTCTCCTACGAGCAGTACTTC. Translated, it gives CASGSSVSYEQYF.

The chain uses TRBV7-2 and TRBJ2-1, with 10 positions matching TRBD2. CDR3 size: 17 residues. In germline, CDR1 is SGHTA, CDR2 FQGNSA. Trimming cost V 3 bases and J 2 bases; bases outside gene matches: 7. Here the CDR3 DNA reads TGTGCCAGCAGCTTGGGAGCGGGGGGGCCCGCCTACAATGAGCAGTTCTTC. Amino acids: CASSLGAGGPAYNEQFF.

The chain has TRBV5-1 and TRBJ2-3; D is uncertain. Germline V gene data show CDR1 as SGHRS and CDR2 as YFSETQ. The CDR3 spans 12 residues. Trimming cost V 0 bases and J 4 bases, with 3 bases left between them. DNA for the CDR3: TGCGCCAGCAGCTTGGGGGCAGATACGCAGTATTTT. Its protein product is CASSLGADTQYF.

CDR3 in amino acids: CASSRTSGGAKVNEQFF. The CDR3 region has the DNA TGCGCCAGCAGTAGGACTAGCGGGGGGGCCAAGGTAAATGAGCAGTTCTTC. The chain joins TRBV5-1 to TRBJ2-1, with TRBD2 matching 15 bases. In germline, CDR1 is SGHRS, CDR2 YFSETQ. The junction had 10 bases not matched to a gene; V was cut back by 5 bases and J by 7 bases. This CDR3 region has 17 residues.

J is TRBJ2-1 and V is TRBV28, with 10 bases aligning to TRBD2. V was pared by 3 bases and J by 7 bases, with 6 bases of the junction left unmatched. This CDR3 has 15 residues. Germline V gives CDR1 MDHEN, CDR2 SYDVKM. CDR3 bases: TGTGCCAGCAGTTTGGGGGCTAGCGGGGGTAATGAGCAGTTCTTC. It specifies CASSLGASGGNEQFF. The entire variable domain, with the rest obtained from reference TRBV28 and TRBJ2-1, is as follows: DVKVTQSSRYLVKRTGEKVFLECVQDMDHENMFWYRQDPGLGLRLIYFSYDVKMKEKGDIPEGYSVSREKKERFSLILESASTNQTSMYLCASSLGASGGNEQFFGPGTRLTVL.

This chain uses TRBV9 with TRBJ2-7; D possibly matches TRBD1 or TRBD2 (5 bases each). The CDR3 extends over 12 amino acids. With 3 bases removed from V and 8 bases from J, the gap between germline ends came to 12 bases. Germline V gene lookup returns CDR1 SGDLS and CDR2 YYNGEE. The CDR3 coding sequence is TGTGCCAGCAGCGGCCGCCAGGGACAGCAGTACTTC. It translates to CASSGRQGQQYF.

This chain uses TRBV10-3 with TRBJ2-1; D unclear. The germline V gene encodes CDR1 ENHRY and CDR2 SYGVKD. The CDR3 covers 13 residues. The ends were cut back, 3 bases at V and 7 bases at J, with 10 bases in the middle. CDR3 amino acids: CAISDLGLNEQFF. CDR3 coding DNA: TGTGCCATCAGTGATCTAGGGTTGAATGAGCAGTTCTTC.

This chain connects TRBV5-1 to TRBJ2-7; possibly TRBD1 for D (6 bases). Trimming took off 4 bases at V and 4 bases at J, with 15 bases between the two ends. This CDR3 spans 14 amino acids. CDR1 is SGHRS, CDR2 YFSETQ, per germline. The CDR3, as DNA: TGCGCCAGCAGCATAGTACAGGGTTCGTACGAGCAGTACTTC. It yields the protein CASSIVQGSYEQYF.